The 4 T cell receptor beta chains reported below all come from one sample, sequenced in a study of cytomegalovirus exposure and HLA in healthy donors. Sequencing was performed with immunoSEQ multiplex PCR; in TCRdb, only in-frame clones are kept and a portion is missing. The table includes approximately 300,000 clones, around 90% detected once. What was sequenced was PBMCs. The receptors shown here come from a woman aged 25 to 39 in good health and CMV-seropositive.

V gene TRBV6-6 combines with J gene TRBJ2-3, with D perhaps TRBD2 (5 bases). V lost 0 bases and J lost 4, with 8 bases in between. The germline gives CDR1 MNHNY, CDR2 SVGAGI (reference sequence). This CDR3 has 14 amino acids. This CDR3 is CASSYSVAPDTQYF. The CDR3 DNA is TGTGCCAGCAGTTACTCAGTAGCGCCAGATACGCAGTATTTT.

This clone has just a few counts. The sample contains more than one DNA sequence encoding this CDR3. V is TRBV29-1 and J is TRBJ2-7; D possibly uses TRBD1 or TRBD2 (5 bases each). Germline CDR1 SQVTM, CDR2 ANQGSEA. This CDR3 is built from 11 residues. Trimming left V 1 base short and J 4 bases short, with 5 bases between. CDR3 region: CSVEGGYEQYF. Written as DNA, the CDR3 is TGCAGCGTTGAAGGGGGGTACGAGCAGTACTTC.

The genes are TRBV5-8 and TRBJ2-1; TRBD1 aligns across 7 bases. Unmatched junction bases numbered 13, after V lost 6 bases and J lost 7 bases. Germline V gene lookup returns CDR1 SGHTS and CDR2 YDEGEE. The CDR3 has 15 amino acids. The CDR3 nucleotides read TGTGCCAGCATCACAGACAGGGTTCGAAAAAATGAGCAGTTCTTC. Residues: CASITDRVRKNEQFF.

J is TRBJ2-2 and V is TRBV6-1, with D perhaps TRBD1 (6 bases). Between the trimmed V and J ends, which lost 6 bases and 1 base, there was a span of 9 bases. The CDR3 totals 14 residues. CDR1 and CDR2 (germline): MNHNS, SASEGT. In DNA form, the CDR3 reads TGTGCCAGCAGACCGGGACAGAACACCGGGGAGCTGTTTTTT. This sequence encodes CASRPGQNTGELFF.